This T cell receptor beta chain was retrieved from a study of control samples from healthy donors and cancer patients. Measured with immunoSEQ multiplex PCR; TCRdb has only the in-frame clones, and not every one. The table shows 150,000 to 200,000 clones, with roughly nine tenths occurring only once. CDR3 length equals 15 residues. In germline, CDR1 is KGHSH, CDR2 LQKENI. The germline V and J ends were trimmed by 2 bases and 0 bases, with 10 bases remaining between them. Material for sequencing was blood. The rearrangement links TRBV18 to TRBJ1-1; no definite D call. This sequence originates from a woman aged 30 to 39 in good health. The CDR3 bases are TGTGCCAGCTCACCAAACGTTGATATGAACACTGAAGCTTTCTTT. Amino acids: CASSPNVDMNTEAFF.